These 27 T cell receptor beta chains were all obtained from the same sample, sequenced in a study of monozygotic twins with inflammatory bowel disease. Using the 5' RACE reads, TCRdb records one entry per CDR3 protein without DNA. There are 80,000 or so distinct CDR3 sequences in the sample, with less than 7.5% held by the top ten. Sequencing input: blood. All receptors come from a human donor with ulcerative colitis or Crohn's disease, or a healthy co-twin of an affected twin (not recorded which).

The V gene is TRBV7-9, the J gene TRBJ2-1. Germline assignment: CDR1 SEHNR and CDR2 FQNEAQ (reference sequence). The CDR3 length is 11 residues. This CDR3 is CASSLRNEQFF.

This chain joins TRBV20-1 and TRBJ1-1; TCRdb designates TRBD1, a call that cannot be tested without DNA. The CDR3 sequence is 12 residues long. CDR1 DFQATT and CDR2 SNEGSKA come from the germline V gene (reference sequence). The CDR3 loop reads CSADRTGTEAFF.

J is TRBJ2-7 and V is TRBV2; as DNA is missing, the TRBD2 call by TCRdb cannot be tested. Looked up from germline, CDR1 is SNHLY and CDR2 is FYNNEI. The CDR3 sequence is 15 residues long. CDR3 region: CASSEAGPPSYEQYF.

The genes are TRBV29-1 and TRBJ2-7; with no DNA, the TCRdb D assignment of TRBD1 cannot be verified. The germline V gene encodes CDR1 SQVTM and CDR2 ANQGSEA. The CDR3 is 11 residues long. CDR3 sequence: CSVSDRVEQYF.

This chain joins TRBV10-3 and TRBJ2-7; TCRdb picks TRBD1, but there is no DNA to check that call. Germline V gene lookup returns CDR1 ENHRY and CDR2 SYGVKD. This CDR3 region has 12 residues. The CDR3 spells CAITQTGSEQYF.

The chain has TRBV11-2 and TRBJ2-5. Germline V lookup: CDR1 SGHAT, CDR2 FQNNGV. The CDR3 contains 14 residues. CDR3: CASSFGRSEETQYF.

J is TRBJ1-2 and V is TRBV7-2; TCRdb lists TRBD1, though no DNA is available to test this call. The CDR3 has 17 residues. Per germline, CDR1 SGHTA and CDR2 FQGNSA. Here the CDR3 reads CASSLSSGWGPDYGYTF.

The chain links TRBV9 to TRBJ1-2; TCRdb reports TRBD1, a call that lacks DNA to check it against. This CDR3 has 14 residues. Germline V CDR1 and CDR2: SGDLS, YYNGEE. CDR3 in amino acids: CASSGGQFGYGYTF.

This chain links TRBV18 with TRBJ1-5. The germline V gene has CDR1 KGHSH and CDR2 LQKENI. The CDR3 runs to 15 residues. This CDR3 is CASSSSYDSNQPQHF.

The chain combines TRBV11-1 with TRBJ2-1; TCRdb outputs TRBD2, but without DNA this stays unchecked. The CDR3 covers 18 residues. Germline CDR1 SGHAT, CDR2 FQDESV (reference sequence). This chain's CDR3 is CASSYLSAWEGLANEQFF.

This sequence joins TRBV20-1 and TRBJ2-1. The CDR3 loop spans 13 amino acids. Germline V CDR1 and CDR2: DFQATT, SNEGSKA (reference sequence). CDR3 amino acids: CSANTWETDEQFF.

The rearrangement joins TRBV28 to TRBJ2-7; without DNA, the TCRdb call of TRBD2 cannot be checked. Germline assignment: CDR1 MDHEN and CDR2 SYDVKM. The CDR3 sequence is 15 residues long. The CDR3 region is CASNQQEIPLYEQYF.

This chain links TRBV7-8 with TRBJ1-1. This CDR3 has 15 residues. Germline lookup yields CDR1 SGHVS and CDR2 FQNEAQ. CDR3 region: CASSLQLGENTEAFF.

The rearrangement uses TRBV5-1 and TRBJ1-2; TCRdb picks TRBD1, but there is no DNA to check that call. CDR1 is SGHRS, CDR2 YFSETQ, per germline. The CDR3 is 17 residues long. The CDR3 spells CASSNTGRPDLGGGYTF.

This chain's CDR3 is CASSVTGSHNEQFF. The chain employs TRBV6-1 and TRBJ2-1; the TCRdb D gene call, TRBD1, has no DNA to confirm it. Germline CDR1 MNHNS, CDR2 SASEGT. The CDR3 contains 14 residues.

The chain has TRBV3-1 and TRBJ2-7; TCRdb's D gene call, TRBD1, goes unchecked for lack of DNA. The CDR3 length is 12 residues. Germline V gene lookup returns CDR1 LGHDT and CDR2 YNNKEL (reference sequence). This CDR3 reads CASSQGGGEQYF.

The chain recombines TRBV7-9 with TRBJ1-5; TCRdb's D call of TRBD1 is untestable without DNA. Germline values: CDR1 SEHNR, CDR2 FQNEAQ (reference sequence). This CDR3 spans 14 amino acids. CDR3 region: CASSRGLGNQPQHF.

This sequence joins TRBV11-3 and TRBJ2-5; TCRdb selects TRBD1, and the lack of DNA leaves this call unchecked. In germline, CDR1 is SGHNT, CDR2 YENEEA. CDR3 length: 15 amino acids. This chain's CDR3 is CASSPGQGRGETQYF.

The chain joins TRBV7-2 to TRBJ2-7; TCRdb's assignment of TRBD2 cannot be checked, as there is no DNA. Looked up from germline, CDR1 is SGHTA and CDR2 is FQGNSA. The CDR3 contains 14 residues. The CDR3 protein is CASSLDQDLYEQYF.

The chain couples TRBV7-8 to TRBJ2-2. This CDR3 has 13 residues. Germline loops: CDR1 SGHVS, CDR2 FQNEAQ. This CDR3 is CASSLVSQRELFF.

The chain carries TRBV7-8 and TRBJ2-3; the D call from TCRdb, TRBD1, cannot be confirmed without DNA. Germline assignment: CDR1 SGHVS and CDR2 FQNEAQ. The CDR3 spans 16 residues. The CDR3 reads CASSLVRTGRTDTQYF.

The CDR3 region is CAISEGAGGPFGTDTQYF. The chain links TRBV10-3 to TRBJ2-3; the TRBD2 assignment by TCRdb is unverifiable without DNA. Germline V gene sequence: CDR1 ENHRY, CDR2 SYGVKD. This CDR3 comprises 18 residues.

V gene TRBV5-1 combines with J gene TRBJ1-6; the D gene TCRdb calls, TRBD1, cannot be checked with no DNA. This CDR3 is 14 amino acids long. Germline values: CDR1 SGHRS, CDR2 YFSETQ. Here the CDR3 reads CASSLWDKNSPLHF.

This chain joins TRBV20-1 and TRBJ1-1. Germline loops: CDR1 DFQATT, CDR2 SNEGSKA (reference sequence). This CDR3 contains 11 residues. CDR3 sequence reads: CSAPTNTEAFF.

This sequence joins TRBV7-6 and TRBJ2-1. CDR3 length equals 15 residues. CDR1 and CDR2 (germline): SGHVS, FNYEAQ. This chain's CDR3 is CASSLDGTTYNEQFF.

The rearrangement links TRBV5-6 to TRBJ1-5; TCRdb names TRBD1, which stays unverified in the absence of DNA. Germline V gives CDR1 SGHDT, CDR2 YYEEEE. The length of the CDR3 is 14 residues. The CDR3 loop is CASSFYRAGQPQHF.

The rearrangement uses TRBV12-3 or TRBV12-4 and TRBJ2-7; TCRdb indicates TRBD2, and absent DNA this call remains unverified. The CDR3 extends over 15 amino acids. CDR3: CASSFGSGPAYEQYF.